The clone carrying this T cell receptor (beta chain) was seen repeatedly, ten times or more. Its antigen is not known. The CDR3 is 16 residues long. Trimming took off 3 bases at V and 4 bases at J, with 18 bases between the two ends. Researchers prepared the TCRbeta library using unique molecular identifiers, the study reports. TCRdb processed the PCR reads anew with MiXCR; each CDR3 protein has one entry. The sample yields some 110,000 distinct CDR3 sequences, over 9% seen once. These data belong to a study of T-cell reconstitution after alpha-beta-depleted transplantation in children. Findings and limits, study-wide: Surviving recipient cells, namely T cells and thymic progenitors, were the source of high day-60 TCRbeta diversity in some patients. Reports say that about two months after transplant, the alpha-beta T cells came out of several hundred graft clones that had expanded.

The sample was PBMCs, taken before TCRalphabeta/CD19-depleted stem cell transplant. V gene TRBV12-3 or TRBV12-4 combines with J gene TRBJ2-5; D is perhaps TRBD2 (5 bases). The clonotype originates from a boy younger than 10 with acute lymphoblastic leukemia, due to receive a stem cell transplant. The CDR3 region has the DNA TGTGCCAGCAGTTTTAGTCCGGGATCCACACTAGAGACCCAGTACTTC. Translation: CASSFSPGSTLETQYF.